This T cell receptor beta chain was profiled in a study of blood T cell repertoires in COVID-19. Study as a whole: PBMCs, B-cell-depleted T cells, or T cells were the source of the cDNA or gDNA that made up the material.

Trimming at V came to 5 bases and at J to 5 bases, leaving 8 bases not matched to a gene. Germline loops: CDR1 SGHAT, CDR2 FQNNGV. The CDR3 is 15 amino acids. The table lists this clone with a count of one. Using immunoSEQ multiplex PCR, the repertoire was profiled, and TCRdb retains in-frame clones only, with some absent. The sample yields tens of thousands of clones, roughly nine tenths seen once. The TCR comes from a man in his 60s with acute or convalescent COVID-19. The rearrangement joins TRBV11-2 to TRBJ2-2; TRBD1 matches at 7 bases. The sequenced sample was peripheral blood. CDR3 in amino acids: CASSLRQGWTGELFF. The CDR3 DNA is TGTGCCAGCAGCCTACGACAGGGTTGGACCGGGGAGCTGTTTTTT.